Following are 5 T cell receptor beta chains from one sample sequenced in a study of OX40 agonist ivuxolimab in advanced cancers. The method was immunoSEQ multiplex PCR; TCRdb's version includes in-frame clones alone and lacks a portion of them. In the table there are about 110,000 clones, under 95% of which are singletons. This specimen was CD4+ or CD8+ T cells sorted from blood, taken in a trial of the OX40 agonist ivuxolimab. The source of these receptors is an adult with an advanced solid tumor such as melanoma, head and neck, liver or kidney cancer.

This sequence joins TRBV6-5 and TRBJ2-7; D gene unclear. The length of the CDR3 is 12 residues. Germline loops: CDR1 MNHEY, CDR2 SVGAGI. Trimming took 5 bases from V and 1 from J, leaving 6 bases between them. CDR3: CASSDGSYEQYF. The CDR3 bases are TGTGCCAGCAGTGACGGATCCTACGAGCAGTACTTC.

Only one count was recorded for this clone. The rearrangement links TRBV18 to TRBJ2-3; tentative D call: TRBD1 (5 bases). The germline V gene encodes CDR1 KGHSH and CDR2 LQKENI. V lost 1 base, J lost 0 bases, and 11 bases lay in between. CDR3 length: 16 residues. The CDR3 loop is CASSPRGLISTDTQYF. The CDR3 coding sequence is TGTGCCAGCTCACCACGGGGCCTCATAAGCACAGATACGCAGTATTTT.

The chain joins TRBV27 to TRBJ1-6; 8 positions agree with TRBD1. Trimming at V came to 3 bases and at J to 2 bases, leaving 9 bases not matched to a gene. Per germline, CDR1 MNHEY and CDR2 SMNVEV (reference sequence). CDR3 length: 18 residues. The CDR3 DNA is TGTGCCAGCAGTTTGTCCAGCAGGGGGCGAACCTATAATTCACCCCTCCACTTT. This encodes CASSLSSRGRTYNSPLHF.

The chain has TRBV5-1 and TRBJ2-7, with TRBD1 matching over 10 bases. The CDR3 length is 15 residues. With 6 bases clipped from V and 0 bases from J, the junction kept 6 bases outside the gene matches. Per the germline V gene, CDR1 is SGHRS and CDR2 is YFSETQ. CDR3 nucleotide sequence: TGCGCCAGCATGGTGGGGACAGGGGCCTCCTACGAGCAGTACTTC. Translation gives CASMVGTGASYEQYF.

The J gene is TRBJ1-5, the V gene TRBV6-1, with 9 positions matching TRBD1. The germline V gene encodes CDR1 MNHNS and CDR2 SASEGT. With 10 bases clipped from V and 6 bases from J, the junction kept 7 bases outside the gene matches. The CDR3 is 13 amino acids. Here the CDR3 DNA reads TGTGCCACAAGGGACAGGGTGTCTCAGCCCCAGCATTTT. Its protein product is CATRDRVSQPQHF.